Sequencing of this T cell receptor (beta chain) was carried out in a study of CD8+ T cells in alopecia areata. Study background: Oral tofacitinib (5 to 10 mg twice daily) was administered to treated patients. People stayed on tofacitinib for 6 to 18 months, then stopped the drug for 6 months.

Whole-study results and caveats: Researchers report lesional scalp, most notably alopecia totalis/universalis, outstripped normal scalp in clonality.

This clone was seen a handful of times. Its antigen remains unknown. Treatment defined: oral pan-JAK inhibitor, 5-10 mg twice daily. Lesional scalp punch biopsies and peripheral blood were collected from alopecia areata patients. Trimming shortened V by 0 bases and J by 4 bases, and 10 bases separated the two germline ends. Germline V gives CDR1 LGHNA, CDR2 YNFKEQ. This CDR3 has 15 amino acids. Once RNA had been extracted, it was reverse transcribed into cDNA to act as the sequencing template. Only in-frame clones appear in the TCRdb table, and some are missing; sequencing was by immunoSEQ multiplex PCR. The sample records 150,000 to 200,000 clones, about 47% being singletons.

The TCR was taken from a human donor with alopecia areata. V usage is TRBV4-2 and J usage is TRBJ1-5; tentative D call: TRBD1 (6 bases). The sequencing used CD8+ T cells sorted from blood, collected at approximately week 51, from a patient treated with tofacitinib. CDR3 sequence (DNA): TGTGCCAGCAGCCAAGATCAGGGGACTAATCAGCCCCAGCATTTT. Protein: CASSQDQGTNQPQHF.